The clone carrying this T cell receptor (beta chain) was seen a few times. This entry belongs to a study of cytomegalovirus exposure and HLA in healthy donors. With 1 base removed from V and 12 bases from J, the gap between germline ends came to 10 bases. Germline CDR1 reads MNHNS; CDR2 reads SASEGT. This CDR3 region has 12 residues. The primer mix had 60 Vbeta and 13 Jbeta primers. Clones were read by immunoSEQ multiplex PCR, and TCRdb kept only the in-frame ones, dropping some. Of 140,000 or so clones detected, around 66% appear once; the ten largest clones hold 6.5%. The V gene is TRBV6-1, the J gene TRBJ2-1; D is possibly TRBD2 (5 bases). The receptor comes from a woman aged 55-69 years in good health and CMV-seronegative. Sequencing was performed on PBMCs. The CDR3 sequence is CASSEGRSGQFF. The DNA for the CDR3 is TGTGCCAGCAGTGAAGGGCGGAGCGGGCAGTTCTTC.